This T cell receptor (beta chain) appears in the sequencing data of a study of Graves' ophthalmopathy and Graves' hyperthyroidism. Amplified TCR beta CDR3 regions were obtained using RNA transcripts as template. RT-PCR was first run with HTBI primers, then multiplex PCR in a second round. TCRdb re-called the multiplex PCR reads through MiXCR, storing one row per CDR3 protein. The table shows hundreds of thousands of distinct CDR3 sequences, with approximately 21% occurring only once. Germline V gene sequence: CDR1 MGHRA, CDR2 YSYEKL. The J segment lost 6 bases and the V segment lost 5 bases, leaving 13 bases of the junction unmatched. The CDR3 is 16 residues long. The sample holds a few counts of this clonotype.

The gene calls are TRBV4-1 and TRBJ2-7, with 10 bases fitting TRBD2. The TCR originated in a woman aged 18-35 years with stable Graves' hyperthyroidism. Some clones in this sample may be carry-over from other donors' samples. The sample consisted of peripheral blood. In nucleotides, the CDR3 is TGCGCCAGCAGCTGGGTCGTGGCTAGCGGGAGTAGCGAGCAGTACTTC. Protein product: CASSWVVASGSSEQYF.